This T cell receptor (beta chain) stems from a study of T cell clonality in common variable immunodeficiency. Regarding the study as a whole: Fewer TCRbeta clones were shared among CVID subjects than controls. Repertoire-complication correlations in CVID were limited by patient heterogeneity. TCRbeta clonality was increased in CVID versus healthy controls. Common variable immunodeficiency TCR beta sequences reportedly had fewer deletions and N-nucleotide insertions.

Trimming took 3 bases from V and 4 from J, leaving 6 bases between them. Germline assignment: CDR1 GTSNPN and CDR2 SVGIG (reference sequence). The CDR3 has 11 amino acids. This clone has more than one count but fewer than ten. Its antigen is unidentified. The CDR3 end falls 3 residues outside the read, so it is completed with the germline J gene. Clones were sequenced by immunoSEQ multiplex PCR, and TCRdb holds only the in-frame ones, with some missing. The data list approximately 46,000 clones, none observed once; about 6% falls to the top ten. V gene TRBV30 combines with J gene TRBJ1-1; maybe TRBD1 (5 bases). Specimen: peripheral blood mononuclear cells. The source of this sequence is a person aged 18-69 years in good health. The covered CDR3 bases are TGTGCCTGGAGGGGGGGCACTGAA. Translation: CAWRGGTE. The complete CDR3 protein is CAWRGGTEAFF. Looking up the rest from reference TRBV30 and TRBJ1-1 gives the full variable domain: SQTIHQWPATLVQPVGSPLSLECTVEGTSNPNLYWYRQAAGRGLQLLFYSVGIGQISSEVPQNLSASRPQDRQFILSSKKLLLSDSGFYLCAWRGGTEAFFGQGTRLTVV.